This T cell receptor (beta chain) originates from a study of regulatory T cells in long-lasting Graves disease. CDR3 regions were amplified by Arm-PCR using iRepertoire HTBI primers to build TCR beta libraries. TCRdb itself ran the multiplex PCR reads through MiXCR, one entry per CDR3 protein. Here the sample spans roughly 500,000 distinct CDR3 sequences, around an eighth being singletons. Time point noted: newly diagnosed GD, antithyroid drugs for less than 3 months. From PBMCs, RNA was extracted and then used to make the TCR library. CDR1 and CDR2 (germline): SGHTA, FQGNSA. The V end was cut by 1 base, the J end by 6 bases, with 9 bases between. The CDR3 extends over 13 amino acids. These records were also assigned to another study, of T cells in Graves' hyperthyroidism and ophthalmopathy.

The V and J genes are TRBV7-2 and TRBJ1-2; weak D call: TRBD1 (6 bases). The receptor was isolated from a young man with Graves disease. Here the sequenced sample was peripheral blood mononuclear cells (PBMCs), taken at new diagnosis, from a patient treated with antithyroid drugs. For the CDR3, the DNA is TGTGCCAGCAGCTTAGGGGGGGCGGATGGCTACACCTTC. Translated: CASSLGGADGYTF.